This T cell receptor (beta chain) comes out of a study of shared clonotypes between healthy human individuals. This clone was recorded only once. Libraries were prepared by immunoSEQ multiplex PCR; TCRdb keeps only in-frame clonotypes and omits some of them. The table shows about 1.5 million clones, with approximately 98% occurring only once. The length of the CDR3 is 14 residues. V lost 1 base and J lost 2, with 6 bases in between. Germline values: CDR1 SQVTM, CDR2 ANQGSEA. V usage is TRBV29-1 and J usage is TRBJ2-6; D is undetermined. Input material: naive CD4+ T cells sorted from blood. Indicated subset: CD45RA+ positively selected. This receptor was identified in a man aged 30 to 39 in good health. CDR3 sequence reads: CSVEGSAGANVLTF. Here the CDR3 DNA reads TGCAGCGTTGAAGGTTCGGCTGGGGCCAACGTCCTGACTTTC.